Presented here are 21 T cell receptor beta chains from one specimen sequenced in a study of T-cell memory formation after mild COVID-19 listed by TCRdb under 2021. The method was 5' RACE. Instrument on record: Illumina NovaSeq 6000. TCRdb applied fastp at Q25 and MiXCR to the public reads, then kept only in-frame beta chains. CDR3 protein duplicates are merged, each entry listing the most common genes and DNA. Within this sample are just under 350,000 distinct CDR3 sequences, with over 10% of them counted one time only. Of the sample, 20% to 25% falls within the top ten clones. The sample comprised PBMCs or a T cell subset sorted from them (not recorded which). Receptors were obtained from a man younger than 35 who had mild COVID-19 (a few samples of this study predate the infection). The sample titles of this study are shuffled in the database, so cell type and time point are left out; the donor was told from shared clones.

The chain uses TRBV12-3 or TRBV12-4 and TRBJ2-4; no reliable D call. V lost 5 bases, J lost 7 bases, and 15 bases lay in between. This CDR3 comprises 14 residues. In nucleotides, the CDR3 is TGTGCCAGCAGTCCCTCTACTGTGGTGAACATTCAGTACTTC. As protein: CASSPSTVVNIQYF.

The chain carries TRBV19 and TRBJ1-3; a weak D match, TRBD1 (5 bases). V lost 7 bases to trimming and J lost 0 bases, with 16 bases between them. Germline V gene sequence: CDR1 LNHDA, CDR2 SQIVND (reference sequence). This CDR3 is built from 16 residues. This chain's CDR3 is CASTRTTDYSGNTIYF. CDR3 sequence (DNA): TGTGCCAGTACCCGGACAACGGACTACTCTGGAAACACCATATATTTT.

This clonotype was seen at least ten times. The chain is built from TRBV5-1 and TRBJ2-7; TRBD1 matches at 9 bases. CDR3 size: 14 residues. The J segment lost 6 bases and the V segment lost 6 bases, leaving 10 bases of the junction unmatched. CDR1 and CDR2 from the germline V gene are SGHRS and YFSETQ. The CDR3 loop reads CASTLQGAISEQYF. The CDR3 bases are TGCGCCAGCACCCTACAGGGGGCGATTAGCGAGCAGTACTTC.

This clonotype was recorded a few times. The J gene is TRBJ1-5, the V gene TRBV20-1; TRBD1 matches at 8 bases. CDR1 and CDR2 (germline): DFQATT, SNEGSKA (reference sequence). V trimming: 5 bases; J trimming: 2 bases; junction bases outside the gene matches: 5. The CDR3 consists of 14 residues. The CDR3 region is CSASGGAGNQPQHF. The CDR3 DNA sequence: TGCAGTGCTTCAGGGGGCGCGGGCAATCAGCCCCAGCATTTT.

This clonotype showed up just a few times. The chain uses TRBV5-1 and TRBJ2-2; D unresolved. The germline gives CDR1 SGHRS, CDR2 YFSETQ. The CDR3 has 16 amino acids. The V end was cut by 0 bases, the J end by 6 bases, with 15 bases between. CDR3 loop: CASSLEDRVDAGELFF. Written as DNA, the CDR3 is TGCGCCAGCAGCTTGGAGGATAGGGTGGATGCCGGGGAGCTGTTTTTT.

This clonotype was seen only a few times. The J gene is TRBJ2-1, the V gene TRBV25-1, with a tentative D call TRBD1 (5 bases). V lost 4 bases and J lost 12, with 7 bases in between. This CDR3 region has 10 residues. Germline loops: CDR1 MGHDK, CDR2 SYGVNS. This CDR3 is CASSGQGQFF. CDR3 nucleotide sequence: TGTGCCAGCAGTGGCCAGGGGCAGTTCTTC.

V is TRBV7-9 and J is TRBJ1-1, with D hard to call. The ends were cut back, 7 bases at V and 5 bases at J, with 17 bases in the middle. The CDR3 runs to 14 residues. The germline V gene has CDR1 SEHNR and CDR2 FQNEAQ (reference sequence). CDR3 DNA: TGTGCCAGCACCACCTCCCGGGGTGCGACTGAAGCTTTCTTT. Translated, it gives CASTTSRGATEAFF.

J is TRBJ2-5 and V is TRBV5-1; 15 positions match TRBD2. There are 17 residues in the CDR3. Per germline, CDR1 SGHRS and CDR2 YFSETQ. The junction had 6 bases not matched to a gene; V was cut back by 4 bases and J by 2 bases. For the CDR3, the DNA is TGCGCCAGCAGCATCGGACTAGCGGGGGGGACTCAAGAGACCCAGTACTTC. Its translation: CASSIGLAGGTQETQYF.

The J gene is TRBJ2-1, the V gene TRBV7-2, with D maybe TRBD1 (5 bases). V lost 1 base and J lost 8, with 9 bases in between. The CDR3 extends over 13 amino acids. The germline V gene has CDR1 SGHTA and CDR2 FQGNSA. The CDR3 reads CASSLGGRYEQFF. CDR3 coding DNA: TGTGCCAGCAGCTTAGGGGGCCGCTATGAGCAGTTCTTC.

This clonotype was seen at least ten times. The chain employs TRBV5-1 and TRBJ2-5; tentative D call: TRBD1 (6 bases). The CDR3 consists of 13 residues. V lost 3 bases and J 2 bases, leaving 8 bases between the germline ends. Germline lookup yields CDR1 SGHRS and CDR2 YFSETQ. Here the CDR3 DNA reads TGCGCCAGCAGCTCCGGACAGCAAGAGACCCAGTACTTC. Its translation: CASSSGQQETQYF.

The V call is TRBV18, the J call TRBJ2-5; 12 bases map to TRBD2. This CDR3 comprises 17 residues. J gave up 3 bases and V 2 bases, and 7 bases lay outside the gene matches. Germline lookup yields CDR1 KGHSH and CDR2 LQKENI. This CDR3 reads CASSPLKGLAGKETQYF. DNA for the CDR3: TGTGCCAGCTCACCATTAAAAGGACTAGCGGGAAAAGAGACCCAGTACTTC.

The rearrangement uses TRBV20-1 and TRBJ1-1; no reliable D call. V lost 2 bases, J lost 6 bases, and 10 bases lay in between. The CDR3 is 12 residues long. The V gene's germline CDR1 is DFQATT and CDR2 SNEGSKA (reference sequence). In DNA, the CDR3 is TGCAGTGCTAGAAAGTTAGGCGCTGAAGCTTTCTTT. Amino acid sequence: CSARKLGAEAFF.

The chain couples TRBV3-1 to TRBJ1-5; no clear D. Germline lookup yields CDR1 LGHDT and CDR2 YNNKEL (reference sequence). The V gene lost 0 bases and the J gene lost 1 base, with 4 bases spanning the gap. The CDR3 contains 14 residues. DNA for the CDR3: TGTGCCAGCAGCCAAGACACAAGCAATCAGCCCCAGCATTTT. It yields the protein CASSQDTSNQPQHF.

The CDR3 is CASSSGTGSEQYV. The DNA of the CDR3 is TGCGCCAGCAGCTCGGGGACAGGGAGCGAGCAGTACGTC. The rearrangement uses TRBV5-1 and TRBJ2-7; TRBD1 matches at 9 bases. The CDR3 spans 13 residues. The germline V gene has CDR1 SGHRS and CDR2 YFSETQ. J lost 6 bases, V lost 3 bases, and 4 bases had no gene match.

The CDR3 region is CASSRGREAFF. The DNA for the CDR3 is TGTGCCAGCTCACGAGGTCGAGAAGCTTTCTTT. The rearrangement joins TRBV18 to TRBJ1-1; D ambiguous. V lost 4 bases and J 8 bases, leaving 8 bases between the germline ends. The CDR3 is made up of 11 amino acids. Per the germline V gene, CDR1 is KGHSH and CDR2 is LQKENI.

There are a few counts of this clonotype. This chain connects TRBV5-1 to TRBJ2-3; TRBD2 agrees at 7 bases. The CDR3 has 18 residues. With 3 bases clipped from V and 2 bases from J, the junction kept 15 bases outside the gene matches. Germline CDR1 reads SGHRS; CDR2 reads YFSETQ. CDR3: CASSSSFMGTTLTDTQYF. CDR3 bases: TGCGCCAGCAGCTCCTCGTTTATGGGGACTACCCTCACAGATACGCAGTATTTT.

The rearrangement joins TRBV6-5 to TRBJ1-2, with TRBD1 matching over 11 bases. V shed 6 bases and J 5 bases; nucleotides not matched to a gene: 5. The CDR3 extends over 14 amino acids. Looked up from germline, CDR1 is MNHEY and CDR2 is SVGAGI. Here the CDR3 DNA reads TGTGCCAGCAGACCGGACAGGGGGCAATATGGCTACACCTTC. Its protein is CASRPDRGQYGYTF.

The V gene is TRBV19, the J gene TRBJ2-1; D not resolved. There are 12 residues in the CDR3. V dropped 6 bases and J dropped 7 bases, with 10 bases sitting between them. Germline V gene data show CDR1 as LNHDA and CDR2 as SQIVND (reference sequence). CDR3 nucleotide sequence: TGTGCCAGTAGCACGAGCCGAAATGAGCAGTTCTTC. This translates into CASSTSRNEQFF.

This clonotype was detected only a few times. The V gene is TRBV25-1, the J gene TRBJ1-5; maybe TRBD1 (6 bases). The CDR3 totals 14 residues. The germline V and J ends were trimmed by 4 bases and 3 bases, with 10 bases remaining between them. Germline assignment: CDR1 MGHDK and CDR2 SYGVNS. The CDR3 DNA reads TGTGCCAGCAGTGGGGGGGCTGTCAATCAGCCCCAGCATTTT. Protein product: CASSGGAVNQPQHF. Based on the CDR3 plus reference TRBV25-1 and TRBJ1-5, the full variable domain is EADIYQTPRYLVIGTGKKITLECSQTMGHDKMYWYQQDPGMELHLIHYSYGVNSTEKGDLSSESTVSRIRTEHFPLTLESARPSHTSQYLCASSGGAVNQPQHFGDGTRLSIL.

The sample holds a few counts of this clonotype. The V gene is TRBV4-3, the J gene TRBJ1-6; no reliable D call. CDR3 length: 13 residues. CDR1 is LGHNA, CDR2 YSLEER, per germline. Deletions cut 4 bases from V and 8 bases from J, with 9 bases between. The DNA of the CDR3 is TGCGCCAGCAGCCCGAAGGTTGATTCACCCCTCCACTTT. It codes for CASSPKVDSPLHF.

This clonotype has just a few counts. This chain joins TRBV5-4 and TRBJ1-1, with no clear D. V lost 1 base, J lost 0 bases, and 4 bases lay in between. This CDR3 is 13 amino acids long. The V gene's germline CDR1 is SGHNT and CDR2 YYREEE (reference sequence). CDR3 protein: CASSLRVNTEAFF. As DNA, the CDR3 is TGTGCCAGCAGCTTGAGGGTGAACACTGAAGCTTTCTTT.